This TCR beta chain was retrieved from a study of T cell repertoires in cytomegalovirus infection. As to this clonotype: Its antigen is as yet unknown.

One entry per CDR3 protein, called by TCRdb with MiXCR from the reads. The data contain some 310,000 distinct CDR3 sequences, approximately 25% of them singletons. V was clipped by 8 bases and J by 8 bases, with 15 bases between them. CDR1 is MDHEN, CDR2 SYDVKM, per germline. This CDR3 region has 12 residues. The clonotype was recovered from a human donor in good health (CMV status not recorded). Some clones in this sample may be carry-over from other donors' samples. The chain joins TRBV28 to TRBJ1-2; no reliable D call. The specimen was cultured PBMCs, collected from culture after CMV antigen stimulation. As DNA, the CDR3 is TGTGCCAGCGAAACCCCCAGATACGGCTACACCTTC. It specifies CASETPRYGYTF.